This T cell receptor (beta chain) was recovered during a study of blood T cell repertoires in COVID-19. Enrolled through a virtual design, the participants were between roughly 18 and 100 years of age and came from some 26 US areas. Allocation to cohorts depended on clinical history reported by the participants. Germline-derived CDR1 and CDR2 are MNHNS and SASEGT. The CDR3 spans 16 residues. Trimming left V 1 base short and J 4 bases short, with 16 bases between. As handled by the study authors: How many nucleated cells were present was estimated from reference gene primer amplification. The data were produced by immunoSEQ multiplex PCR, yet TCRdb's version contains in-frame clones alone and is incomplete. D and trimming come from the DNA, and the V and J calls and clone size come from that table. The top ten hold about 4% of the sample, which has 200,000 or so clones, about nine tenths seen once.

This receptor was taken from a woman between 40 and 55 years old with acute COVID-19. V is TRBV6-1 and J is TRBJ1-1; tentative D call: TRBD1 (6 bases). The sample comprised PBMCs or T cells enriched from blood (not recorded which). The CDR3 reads CASSEGGGGPGTEAFF. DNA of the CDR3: TGTGCCAGCAGTGAAGGTGGGGGGGGGCCGGGCACTGAAGCTTTCTTT.